This T cell receptor (beta chain) was captured in a study of post-analysis software for immune sequencing data. Whole-study findings and limits: Compared with controls, patients showed significantly lower normalized Chao1 diversity.

This clonotype was recorded many times. Its antigen remains unidentified. TCR beta cDNA libraries had unique molecular identifiers. Input amounts of 1 to 10 million T cells were used. These gave 500,000 or so cDNA molecules, so each molecule approximated one T cell. TCRdb re-analysed the PCR reads in MiXCR, keeping a single row per CDR3 protein. Here the sample spans about 260,000 distinct CDR3 sequences, 36% being singletons. The receptor's source is a girl between 10 and 17 years old with multiple sclerosis. The sequencing sample was made of blood.

The CDR3 DNA follows: TGCAGTGCTAGAGACAACAGGGGCTACGAGCAGTACTTC. Its translation: CSARDNRGYEQYF. The chain has TRBV20-1 and TRBJ2-7; TRBD1 aligns across 7 bases. CDR3 length: 13 residues. Germline CDR1 DFQATT, CDR2 SNEGSKA (reference sequence). V shed 0 bases and J 3 bases; nucleotides not matched to a gene: 2.